A single sample is the source of the 9 T cell receptor beta chains below, sequenced in a study of T cell repertoires in cytomegalovirus infection. TCRdb recomputed calls from the reads with MiXCR, one row per CDR3 protein. The table lists approximately 550,000 distinct CDR3 sequences, approximately 15% of them singletons. Sequencing was done on a sample of CD8+ T cells from PBMCs. Source of these receptors: a human donor in good health (CMV status not recorded). Some clones in this sample may be carry-over from other donors' samples.

This clonotype was detected only a few times. This chain uses TRBV15 with TRBJ2-7; D is ambiguous. The CDR3 covers 11 residues. Looked up from germline, CDR1 is LNHNV and CDR2 is YYDKDF (reference sequence). Trimming took 5 bases from V and 3 from J, leaving 5 bases between them. The DNA of the CDR3 is TGTGCCACCAGCTACGGCTACGAGCAGTACTTC. This codes for CATSYGYEQYF.

This clonotype was seen at least ten times. The CDR3 bases are TGTGCCAGCAGTTTTGAGCCCCTCCAGCGGGTTCTCAATGAGCAGTTCTTC. This encodes CASSFEPLQRVLNEQFF. The chain is built from TRBV12-3 or TRBV12-4 and TRBJ2-1; the D gene is possibly TRBD2 (6 bases). Trimming stripped 3 bases from V and 6 bases from J, with 21 bases between. This CDR3 comprises 17 residues.

There are many counts of this clonotype. V is TRBV28 and J is TRBJ2-7, with TRBD2 matching over 8 bases. Per germline, CDR1 MDHEN and CDR2 SYDVKM. The J segment lost 4 bases and the V segment lost 9 bases, leaving 8 bases of the junction unmatched. The CDR3 covers 13 residues. The CDR3 sequence is CASLEAGEYEQYF. CDR3 nucleotides: TGTGCCAGTTTGGAAGCGGGAGAATACGAGCAGTACTTC.

This clonotype was counted a few times. The chain uses TRBV27 and TRBJ1-1, with 8 bases aligning to TRBD1. The CDR3 has 17 residues. The J segment lost 1 base and the V segment lost 4 bases, leaving 11 bases of the junction unmatched. CDR1 MNHEY and CDR2 SMNVEV come from the germline V gene (reference sequence). CDR3 in DNA: TGTGCCAGCAGTTCCTTCGGGACAGGCGCGGGGAACACTGAAGCTTTCTTT. It specifies CASSSFGTGAGNTEAFF.

There are a few counts of this clonotype. The chain links TRBV12-5 to TRBJ1-4, with D unresolved. CDR3 length: 12 residues. Deletions cut 1 base from V and 7 bases from J, with 4 bases between. Germline V gene data show CDR1 as LGHNT and CDR2 as FRNRAP. Written as DNA, the CDR3 is TGTGCTAGTGGTTTGGGCTCTGAAAAACTGTTTTTT. It yields the protein CASGLGSEKLFF. The variable domain in full, with the rest retrieved from reference TRBV12-5 and TRBJ1-4, is DARVTQTPRHKVTEMGQEVTMRCQPILGHNTVFWYRQTMMQGLELLAYFRNRAPLDDSGMPKDRFSAEMPDATLATLKIQPSEPRDSAVYFCASGLGSEKLFFGSGTQLSVL.

The table lists this clonotype with a few counts. The V and J genes are TRBV6-1 and TRBJ1-2; D gene unclear. CDR3 length: 15 amino acids. Germline CDR1 MNHNS, CDR2 SASEGT. Trimming took off 0 bases at V and 5 bases at J, with 13 bases between the two ends. The CDR3 coding sequence is TGTGCCAGCAGTGAAGCTGAGGACTGGTATTATGGCTACACCTTC. Amino acids: CASSEAEDWYYGYTF.

There are many counts of this clonotype. V and J are TRBV7-9 and TRBJ2-7; tentatively, D is TRBD2 (5 bases). This CDR3 is built from 14 residues. Germline V gives CDR1 SEHNR, CDR2 FQNEAQ (reference sequence). The V end lost 5 bases, the J end lost 3 bases, and 14 bases lay between the germline ends. CDR3 amino acids: CASSPEADHYEQYF. CDR3 sequence (DNA): TGTGCCAGCAGCCCAGAAGCGGACCACTACGAGCAGTACTTC.

This clonotype was observed many times. The rearrangement joins TRBV28 to TRBJ2-7; tentatively, D is TRBD1 (5 bases). Trimming removed 3 bases at V and 3 bases at J, with 21 bases between. Germline values: CDR1 MDHEN, CDR2 SYDVKM. The length of the CDR3 is 17 residues. CDR3 DNA: TGTGCCAGCAGTTTCAGGGTGATGGCGGAAACCGGCTACGAGCAGTACTTC. This sequence encodes CASSFRVMAETGYEQYF.

This clonotype was seen more than once but under ten times. V gene TRBV27 combines with J gene TRBJ2-1, with 8 bases fitting TRBD2. The V gene end was trimmed by 0 bases and the J gene end by 3 bases; junction bases not matched to a gene: 4. Germline CDR1 and CDR2: MNHEY and SMNVEV (reference sequence). The CDR3 spans 16 residues. The CDR3, as DNA: TGTGCCAGCAGTTTATCTGGACTAGCAATCTACAATGAGCAGTTCTTC. Translation gives CASSLSGLAIYNEQFF.